The 13 T cell receptor beta chains listed next were all sequenced from one sample in a study of blood T cells in healthy people across ages. It was with a sample-barcoded 5' primer and a J-beta primer mix that a second PCR of roughly 7 to 12 cycles was run. TCRdb reprocessed the 5' RACE reads with MiXCR, giving one entry per CDR3 protein. The repertoire holds 650,000 to 800,000 distinct CDR3 sequences, over 40% seen once, with roughly 12% in the top ten. Sequenced material: blood. The receptors here all came from a woman aged 80 or over in good health.

This clonotype was counted only a few times. CDR3 DNA sequence: TGTGCCAGCTCACCACTTCTCAACAGGGGTGCCTATGGCTACACCTTC. Translation: CASSPLLNRGAYGYTF. The chain recombines TRBV18 with TRBJ1-2, with 7 bases identical to TRBD1. This CDR3 region has 16 residues. Trimming removed 1 base from V and 4 bases from J; junction bases left unmatched: 9. From germline, CDR1 is KGHSH and CDR2 LQKENI.

The rearrangement uses TRBV24-1 and TRBJ2-7; 7 positions match TRBD1. Matching the DNA end better, TRBJ2-5 makes the J call doubtful. This CDR3 is built from 13 residues. Germline CDR1 KGHDR, CDR2 SFDVKD. In nucleotides, the CDR3 is TGTGCCACCAGTGGAGGGGGCAGGGAGACCCAGTACTTC. This translates into CATSGGGRETQYF.

This clonotype was observed many times. The rearrangement links TRBV6-6 to TRBJ1-1; D may be TRBD1 (6 bases). Germline lookup yields CDR1 MNHNY and CDR2 SVGAGI (reference sequence). The CDR3 runs to 16 residues. V was trimmed by 7 bases and J by 0 bases, leaving 18 bases between them. CDR3 loop: CASTSGQIKLNTEAFF. The CDR3 nucleotides read TGTGCCAGCACATCCGGACAGATTAAATTGAACACTGAAGCTTTCTTT.

The V and J genes are TRBV29-1 and TRBJ2-1; 8 bases are a match to TRBD1. The germline V gene has CDR1 SQVTM and CDR2 ANQGSEA. The CDR3 has 15 residues. With V trimmed by 4 bases and J by 6 bases, 11 bases remained unmatched. CDR3 nucleotide sequence: TGCAGCGTTGGAACGGGGACAGGAAAGGGCAATGAGCAGTTCTTC. Amino acid sequence: CSVGTGTGKGNEQFF.

The chain links TRBV20-1 to TRBJ2-1; 8 nucleotides line up with TRBD1. Germline trimming cut 5 bases from V and 3 bases from J; bases unmatched to any gene: 6. CDR3 size: 14 residues. Germline V gives CDR1 DFQATT, CDR2 SNEGSKA (reference sequence). As DNA, the CDR3 is TGCAGTGCTCCTAAGGACAGGGACTACAATGAGCAGTTCTTC. It codes for CSAPKDRDYNEQFF.

As for this clonotype: This may be a read error: a much more frequent sequence differs by one nucleotide. This chain uses TRBV28 with TRBJ2-1; D is unclear. V lost 6 bases, J lost 5 bases, and 14 bases lay in between. The CDR3 runs 14 residues. Germline loops: CDR1 MDHEN, CDR2 SYDVKM. CDR3 sequence reads: CASSPPGNDNEQFF. In DNA form, the CDR3 reads TGTGCCAGCAGCCCCCCCGGCAACGACAATGAGCAGTTCTTC. Complete variable domain (other parts from reference TRBV28 and TRBJ2-1): DVKVTQSSRYLVKRTGEKVFLECVQDMDHENMFWYRQDPGLGLRLIYFSYDVKMKEKGDIPEGYSVSREKKERFSLILESASTNQTSMYLCASSPPGNDNEQFFGPGTRLTVL.

V usage is TRBV27 and J usage is TRBJ1-4; D not resolved. Trimming stripped 1 base from V and 0 bases from J, with 6 bases between. Looked up from germline, CDR1 is MNHEY and CDR2 is SMNVEV (reference sequence). This CDR3 region has 15 residues. CDR3 loop: CASSLLPATNEKLFF. The CDR3 nucleotides read TGTGCCAGCAGTTTATTGCCAGCAACTAATGAAAAACTGTTTTTT.

The rearrangement joins TRBV4-1 to TRBJ2-2, with 9 bases fitting TRBD2. The V segment lost 0 bases and the J segment 0 bases; nucleotides outside the gene matches: 5. Germline loops: CDR1 MGHRA, CDR2 YSYEKL. The CDR3 consists of 18 residues. CDR3 nucleotides: TGCGCCAGCAGCCAAGATGCGCGGGGGGGAGCGAACACCGGGGAGCTGTTTTTT. Its translation is CASSQDARGGANTGELFF.

V usage is TRBV12-3 or TRBV12-4 and J usage is TRBJ1-2; 8 bases are a match to TRBD1. The V and J ends lost 5 bases and 5 bases, in that order; junction bases with no gene match: 10. The CDR3 is 15 residues long. DNA for the CDR3: TGTGCCAGCAGTGCCGATCAGGGGGCGTTTTATGGCTACACCTTC. Residues: CASSADQGAFYGYTF.

This rearrangement joins TRBV27 to TRBJ2-7; no definite D call. The V end was cut by 4 bases, the J end by 1 base, with 8 bases between. This CDR3 has 13 residues. Germline V gene data show CDR1 as MNHEY and CDR2 as SMNVEV (reference sequence). CDR3 nucleotides: TGTGCCAGCAGTTGGCATTTTTCCTACGAGCAGTACTTC. Residues: CASSWHFSYEQYF.

This clonotype has just one count. The rearrangement uses TRBV7-9 and TRBJ2-7, with 9 bases lining up with TRBD1. The CDR3 covers 14 residues. With V trimmed by 3 bases and J by 3 bases, 3 bases remained unmatched. Looked up from germline, CDR1 is SEHNR and CDR2 is FQNEAQ (reference sequence). DNA for the CDR3: TGTGCCAGCAGCTTCGGGACAGGGAACTACGAGCAGTACTTC. It translates to CASSFGTGNYEQYF.

The CDR3 is CSVRPNKYNEQFF. CDR3 coding DNA: TGCAGCGTCAGACCAAACAAGTACAATGAGCAGTTCTTC. The chain links TRBV29-1 to TRBJ2-1; no clear D. Per the germline V gene, CDR1 is SQVTM and CDR2 is ANQGSEA. Trimming shortened V by 6 bases and J by 4 bases, and 13 bases separated the two germline ends. This CDR3 contains 13 residues.

This clonotype was observed many times. CDR3 protein: CASSQTFTGQIYEQYF. The CDR3 DNA follows: TGCGCCAGCAGCCAGACTTTCACGGGACAGATCTACGAGCAGTACTTC. The V gene is TRBV4-1, the J gene TRBJ2-7; 7 positions agree with TRBD1. Germline V gene sequence: CDR1 MGHRA, CDR2 YSYEKL. The CDR3 has 16 amino acids. With 3 bases clipped from V and 3 bases from J, the junction kept 11 bases outside the gene matches.